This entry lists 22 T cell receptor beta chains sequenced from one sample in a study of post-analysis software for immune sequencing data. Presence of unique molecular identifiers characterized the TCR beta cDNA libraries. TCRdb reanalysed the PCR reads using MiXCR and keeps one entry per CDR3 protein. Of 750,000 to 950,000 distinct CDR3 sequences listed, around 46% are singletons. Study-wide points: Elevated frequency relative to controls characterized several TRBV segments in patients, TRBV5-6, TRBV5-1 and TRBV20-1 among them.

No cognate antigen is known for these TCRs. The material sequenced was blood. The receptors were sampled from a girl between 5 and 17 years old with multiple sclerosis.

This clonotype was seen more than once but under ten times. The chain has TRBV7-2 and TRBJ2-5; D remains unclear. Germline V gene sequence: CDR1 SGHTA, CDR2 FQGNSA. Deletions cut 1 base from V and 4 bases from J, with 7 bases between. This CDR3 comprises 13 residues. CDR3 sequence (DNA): TGTGCCAGCAGCTTAGGACTCATAGAGACCCAGTACTTC. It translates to CASSLGLIETQYF.

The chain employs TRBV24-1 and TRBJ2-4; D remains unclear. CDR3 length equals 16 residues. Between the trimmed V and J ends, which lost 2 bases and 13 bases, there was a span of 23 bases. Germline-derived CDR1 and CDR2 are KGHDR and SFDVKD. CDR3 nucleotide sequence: TGTGCCACCAGTGATTCCTTGGCAGAGAATGGCAATGAGCAGTACTTC. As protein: CATSDSLAENGNEQYF.

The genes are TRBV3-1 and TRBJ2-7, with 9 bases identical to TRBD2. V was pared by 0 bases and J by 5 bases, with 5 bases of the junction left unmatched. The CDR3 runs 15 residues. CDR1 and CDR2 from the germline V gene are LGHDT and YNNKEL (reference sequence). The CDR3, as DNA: TGTGCCAGCAGCCAAGATCTAGCGGGAAAAAACGAGCAGTACTTC. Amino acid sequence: CASSQDLAGKNEQYF.

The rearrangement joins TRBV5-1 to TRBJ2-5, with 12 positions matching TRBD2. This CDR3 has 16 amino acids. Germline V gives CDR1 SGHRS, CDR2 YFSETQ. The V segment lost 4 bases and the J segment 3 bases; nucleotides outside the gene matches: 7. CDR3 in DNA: TGCGCCAGCAGCATCCTAGCGGGAGGGCCGGAAGAGACCCAGTACTTC. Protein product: CASSILAGGPEETQYF. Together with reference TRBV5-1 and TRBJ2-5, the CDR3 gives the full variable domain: KAGVTQTPRYLIKTRGQQVTLSCSPISGHRSVSWYQQTPGQGLQFLFEYFSETQRNKGNFPGRFSGRQFSNSRSEMNVSTLELGDSALYLCASSILAGGPEETQYFGPGTRLLVL.

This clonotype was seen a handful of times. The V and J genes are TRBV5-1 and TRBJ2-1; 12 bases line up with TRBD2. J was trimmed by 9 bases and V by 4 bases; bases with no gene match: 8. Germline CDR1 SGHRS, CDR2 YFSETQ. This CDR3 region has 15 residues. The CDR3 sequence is CASSTTSGRFREQFF. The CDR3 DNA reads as TGCGCCAGCAGCACGACTAGCGGGAGATTCCGTGAGCAGTTCTTC.

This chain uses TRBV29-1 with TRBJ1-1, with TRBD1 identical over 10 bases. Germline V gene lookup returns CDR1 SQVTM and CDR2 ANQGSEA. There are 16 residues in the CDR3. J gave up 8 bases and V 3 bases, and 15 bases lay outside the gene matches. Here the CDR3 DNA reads TGCAGCGTTGAGGGCGCGTTGGACAGGGGGAAGTGGGAAGCTTTCTTT. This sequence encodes CSVEGALDRGKWEAFF.

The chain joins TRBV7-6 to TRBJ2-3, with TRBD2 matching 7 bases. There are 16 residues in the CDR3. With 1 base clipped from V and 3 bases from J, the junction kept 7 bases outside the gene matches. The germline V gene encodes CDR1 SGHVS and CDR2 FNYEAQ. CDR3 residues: CASSLDLGGSTDTQYF. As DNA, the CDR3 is TGTGCCAGCAGCTTAGATTTAGGCGGGAGTACAGATACGCAGTATTTT.

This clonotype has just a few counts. Written as DNA, the CDR3 is TGTGCCAGCAGCCCAGAACCTCTCTACGAGCAGTACTTC. Protein sequence: CASSPEPLYEQYF. The rearrangement links TRBV7-2 to TRBJ2-7, with unresolved D. The V gene lost 5 bases and the J gene lost 3 bases, with 11 bases spanning the gap. The V gene's germline CDR1 is SGHTA and CDR2 FQGNSA. The CDR3 runs to 13 residues.

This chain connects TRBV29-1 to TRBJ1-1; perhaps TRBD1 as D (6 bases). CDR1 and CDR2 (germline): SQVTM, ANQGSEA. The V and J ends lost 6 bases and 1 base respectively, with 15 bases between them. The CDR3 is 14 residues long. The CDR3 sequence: CSVLKTGSNTEAFF. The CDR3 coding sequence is TGCAGCGTACTAAAGACAGGTTCGAACACTGAAGCTTTCTTT.

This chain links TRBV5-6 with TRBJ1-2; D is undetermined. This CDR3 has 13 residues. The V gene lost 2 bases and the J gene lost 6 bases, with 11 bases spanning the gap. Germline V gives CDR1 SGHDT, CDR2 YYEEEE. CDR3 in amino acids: CASSFSGRDGYTF. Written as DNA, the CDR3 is TGTGCCAGCAGCTTTAGCGGGCGGGATGGCTACACCTTC.

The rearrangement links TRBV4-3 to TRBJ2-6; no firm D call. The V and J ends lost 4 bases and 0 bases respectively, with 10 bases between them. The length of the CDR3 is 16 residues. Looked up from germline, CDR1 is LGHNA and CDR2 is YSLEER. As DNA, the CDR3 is TGCGCCAGCAGCCCTAAATTTAGCTCTGGGGCCAACGTCCTGACTTTC. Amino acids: CASSPKFSSGANVLTF.

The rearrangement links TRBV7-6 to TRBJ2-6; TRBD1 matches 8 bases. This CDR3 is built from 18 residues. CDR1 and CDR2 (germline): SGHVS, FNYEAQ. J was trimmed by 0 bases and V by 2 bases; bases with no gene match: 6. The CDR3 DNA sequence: TGTGCCAGCAGCTTACCCGGGACAGGACCCTCTGGGGCCAACGTCCTGACTTTC. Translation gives CASSLPGTGPSGANVLTF.

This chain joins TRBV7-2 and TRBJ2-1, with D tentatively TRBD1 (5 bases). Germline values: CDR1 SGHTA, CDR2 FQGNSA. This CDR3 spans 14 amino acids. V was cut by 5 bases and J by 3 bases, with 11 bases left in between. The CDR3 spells CASSPPRGYNEQFF. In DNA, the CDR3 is TGTGCCAGCAGCCCCCCAAGGGGCTACAATGAGCAGTTCTTC.

CDR3 amino acids: CASSYTGEGETQYF. CDR3 DNA: TGTGCCAGCAGCTATACAGGGGAAGGGGAGACCCAGTACTTC. V usage is TRBV7-9 and J usage is TRBJ2-5; 7 nucleotides line up with TRBD1. Germline-derived CDR1 and CDR2 are SEHNR and FQNEAQ (reference sequence). J gave up 5 bases and V 4 bases, and 7 bases lay outside the gene matches. The CDR3 consists of 14 residues.

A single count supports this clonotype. This CDR3 is CAISGVGDGYGYTF. The CDR3 DNA is TGTGCCATCAGTGGAGTTGGGGACGGCTATGGCTACACCTTC. This chain uses TRBV10-3 with TRBJ1-2; D might be TRBD1 (5 bases). V lost 4 bases, J lost 4 bases, and 13 bases lay in between. Per germline, CDR1 ENHRY and CDR2 SYGVKD. CDR3 length: 14 amino acids.

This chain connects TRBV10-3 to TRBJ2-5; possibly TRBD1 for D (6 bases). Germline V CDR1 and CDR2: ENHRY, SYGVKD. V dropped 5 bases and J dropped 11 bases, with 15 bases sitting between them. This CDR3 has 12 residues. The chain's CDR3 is CAISRQVNEQYF. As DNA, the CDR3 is TGTGCCATCAGTCGACAGGTCAATGAGCAGTACTTC.

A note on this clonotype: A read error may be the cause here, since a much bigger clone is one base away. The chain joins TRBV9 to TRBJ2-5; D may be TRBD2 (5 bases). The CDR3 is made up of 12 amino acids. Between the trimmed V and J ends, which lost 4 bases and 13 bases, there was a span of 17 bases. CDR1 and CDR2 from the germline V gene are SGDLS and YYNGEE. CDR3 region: CASSSPPGERYF. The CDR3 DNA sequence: TGTGCCAGCAGCTCCCCACCCGGGGAGCGGTACTTC.

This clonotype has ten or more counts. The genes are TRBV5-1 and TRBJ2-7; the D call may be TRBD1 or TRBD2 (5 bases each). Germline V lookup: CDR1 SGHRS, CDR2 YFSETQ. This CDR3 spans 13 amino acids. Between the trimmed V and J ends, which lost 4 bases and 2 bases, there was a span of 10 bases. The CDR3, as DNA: TGCGCCAGCAGCCTTGGGACGACCTACGAGCAGTACTTC. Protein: CASSLGTTYEQYF.

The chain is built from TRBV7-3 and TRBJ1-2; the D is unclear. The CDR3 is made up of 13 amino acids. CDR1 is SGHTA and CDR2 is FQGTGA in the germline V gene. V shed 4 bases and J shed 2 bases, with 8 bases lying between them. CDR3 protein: CASSSDGNYGYTF. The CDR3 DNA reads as TGTGCCAGCAGCTCGGACGGAAACTATGGCTACACCTTC.

DNA of the CDR3: TGCAGTGCTAGGCCCAGATCCTACGAGCAGTACTTC. Protein sequence: CSARPRSYEQYF. This chain uses TRBV20-1 with TRBJ2-7; no reliable D call. Looked up from germline, CDR1 is DFQATT and CDR2 is SNEGSKA (reference sequence). Trimming took 3 bases from V and 1 from J, leaving 7 bases between them. This CDR3 comprises 12 residues.

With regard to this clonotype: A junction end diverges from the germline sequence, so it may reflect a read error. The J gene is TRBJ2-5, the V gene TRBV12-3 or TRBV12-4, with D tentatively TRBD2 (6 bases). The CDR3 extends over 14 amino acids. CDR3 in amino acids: CVSSSLGLKETQYF. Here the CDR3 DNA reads TGTGTCAGCAGTTCCCTGGGACTTAAAGAGACCCAGTACTTC.

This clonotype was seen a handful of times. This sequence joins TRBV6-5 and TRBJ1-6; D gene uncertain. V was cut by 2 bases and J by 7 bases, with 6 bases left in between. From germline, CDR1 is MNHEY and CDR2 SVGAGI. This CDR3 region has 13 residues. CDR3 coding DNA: TGTGCCAGCAGTTACGACGTCAATTCACCCCTCCACTTT. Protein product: CASSYDVNSPLHF.